What follows are 21 T cell receptor beta chains derived from one specimen sequenced in a study of blood T cell repertoires in COVID-19. Produced via immunoSEQ multiplex PCR; TCRdb's table is partial and in-frame only. Of 270,000 or so clones listed, 80% to 90% are singletons. Specimen: peripheral blood. These TCRs come from a woman aged 45 to 65 who had recovered from COVID-19.

This chain uses TRBV5-4 with TRBJ2-3, with D unclear. This CDR3 region has 12 residues. Germline CDR1 reads SGHNT; CDR2 reads YYREEE (reference sequence). Trimming stripped 4 bases from V and 6 bases from J, with 9 bases between. As DNA, the CDR3 is TGTGCCAGCAGCCTCGCGGCCGATACGCAGTATTTT. As protein: CASSLAADTQYF.

The chain carries TRBV6-2 or TRBV6-3 and TRBJ1-2; D is unclear. The CDR3 runs to 12 residues. Trimming left V 2 bases short and J 2 bases short, with 3 bases between. CDR1 is MNHEY and CDR2 is SVGEGT in the germline V gene. CDR3 in amino acids: CASSYPNYGYTF. The CDR3 nucleotides read TGTGCCAGCAGTTACCCGAACTATGGCTACACCTTC.

The rearrangement joins TRBV4-2 to TRBJ1-3, with D unresolved. Trimming shortened V by 2 bases and J by 0 bases, and 8 bases separated the two germline ends. CDR1 and CDR2 (germline): LGHNA, YNFKEQ. The CDR3 extends over 15 amino acids. The CDR3 region is CASSQRVNSGNTIYF. In DNA, the CDR3 is TGTGCCAGCAGCCAAAGAGTGAACTCTGGAAACACCATATATTTT.

The V gene is TRBV27, the J gene TRBJ2-1; D remains ambiguous. Germline lookup yields CDR1 MNHEY and CDR2 SMNVEV (reference sequence). The CDR3 sequence is 12 residues long. Trimming pared 6 bases from V and 7 bases from J, leaving 10 bases between. CDR3 DNA sequence: TGTGCCAGCAGCCTCACGGGTAATGAGCAGTTCTTC. It encodes CASSLTGNEQFF.

With regard to this clone: This same CDR3 is encoded by further DNA sequences in the sample. V gene TRBV11-2 combines with J gene TRBJ2-7; 10 nucleotides align to TRBD1. The V gene's germline CDR1 is SGHAT and CDR2 FQNNGV. The CDR3 runs to 15 residues. V shed 3 bases and J 1 base; nucleotides not matched to a gene: 3. DNA of the CDR3: TGTGCCAGCAGCTTGCCGGGACAGGGGTCCTACGAGCAGTACTTC. Translation gives CASSLPGQGSYEQYF.

The chain carries TRBV27 and TRBJ1-6; 7 positions match TRBD1. V gave up 4 bases and J gave up 8 bases; unmatched junction bases: 8. The germline CDR1 and CDR2 sequences are MNHEY and SMNVEV (reference sequence). This CDR3 spans 15 amino acids. As DNA, the CDR3 is TGTGCCAGCAGTTCCTTCCGTCAGGGGGATTCACCCCTCCACTTT. Translation gives CASSSFRQGDSPLHF.

This clone was seen a handful of times. This chain links TRBV19 with TRBJ1-5, with TRBD1 matching over 8 bases. This CDR3 region has 16 residues. CDR1 and CDR2 from the germline V gene are LNHDA and SQIVND (reference sequence). After removal of 4 bases from V and 6 bases from J, the junction contained 11 bases not matched to a gene. The CDR3 region is CASSNQPGQVGQPQHF. CDR3 bases: TGTGCCAGTAGTAATCAACCGGGACAGGTCGGTCAGCCCCAGCATTTT.

This chain connects TRBV5-6 to TRBJ2-7, with unresolved D. The CDR3 sequence is 14 residues long. The V gene lost 2 bases and the J gene lost 7 bases, with 16 bases spanning the gap. Per the germline V gene, CDR1 is SGHDT and CDR2 is YYEEEE. The CDR3, as DNA: TGTGCCAGCAGCTTCTGGGCCTATAATGGGGAGCAGTACTTC. Residues: CASSFWAYNGEQYF.

The chain links TRBV7-3 to TRBJ2-5; D is ambiguous. This CDR3 is 13 amino acids long. Germline V gives CDR1 SGHTA, CDR2 FQGTGA. Between the trimmed V and J ends, which lost 5 bases and 1 base, there was a span of 8 bases. The chain's CDR3 is CASSATVQETQYF. Written as DNA, the CDR3 is TGTGCCAGCAGCGCCACAGTCCAAGAGACCCAGTACTTC.

V and J are TRBV7-2 and TRBJ2-3; unclear D gene. V was shortened by 2 bases and J by 4 bases, with 7 bases between the two germline ends. Germline values: CDR1 SGHTA, CDR2 FQGNSA. The CDR3 sequence is 13 residues long. CDR3 amino acids: CASSLREPDTQYF. CDR3 coding DNA: TGTGCCAGCAGCTTAAGAGAGCCAGATACGCAGTATTTT.

V usage is TRBV3-1 (or the pseudogene TRBV3-2) and J usage is TRBJ2-2, with TRBD2 matching over 9 bases. The germline gives CDR1 LGHDT, CDR2 YNNKEL (reference sequence). J gave up 0 bases and V 5 bases, and 13 bases lay outside the gene matches. The CDR3 extends over 19 amino acids. CDR3 region: CASSATLTAGGPNTGELFF. CDR3 DNA: TGTGCCAGCAGCGCTACCCTCACAGCGGGGGGACCGAACACCGGGGAGCTGTTTTTT.

The chain has TRBV24-1 and TRBJ2-2; D ambiguous. Trimming removed 4 bases at V and 5 bases at J, with 10 bases between. The CDR3 length is 14 residues. The germline gives CDR1 KGHDR, CDR2 SFDVKD. The CDR3: CATSDPLYTGELFF. In nucleotides, the CDR3 is TGTGCCACCAGTGACCCTCTTTATACCGGGGAGCTGTTTTTT.

This chain connects TRBV12-3 or TRBV12-4 to TRBJ1-3; no reliable D call. The CDR3 contains 13 residues. Trimming removed 6 bases from V and 2 bases from J, with 8 bases in between. CDR3 coding DNA: TGTGCCAGCAGGCCCGGGGCTGGAAACACCATATATTTT. It encodes CASRPGAGNTIYF.

The chain combines TRBV2 with TRBJ1-2; D is ambiguous. The ends were cut back, 6 bases at V and 6 bases at J, with 11 bases in the middle. Germline loops: CDR1 SNHLY, CDR2 FYNNEI. This CDR3 is 12 amino acids long. The CDR3 protein is CASRWQADGYTF. The DNA for the CDR3 is TGTGCCAGCAGGTGGCAGGCAGATGGCTACACCTTC.

J is TRBJ2-2 and V is TRBV3-1 (or the pseudogene TRBV3-2), with 10 bases fitting TRBD2. Per the germline V gene, CDR1 is LGHDT and CDR2 is YNNKEL (reference sequence). Trimming took 0 bases from V and 3 from J; bases not matched to a gene: 4. This CDR3 is 17 amino acids long. CDR3 nucleotide sequence: TGTGCCAGCAGCCAAGAGGTAGCGGGAGGTGACACCGGGGAGCTGTTTTTT. It translates to CASSQEVAGGDTGELFF.

The V gene is TRBV9, the J gene TRBJ1-4; the D is unclear. V lost 0 bases, J lost 5 bases, and 11 bases lay in between. Germline CDR1 is SGDLS and CDR2 is YYNGEE. This CDR3 comprises 15 residues. In DNA form, the CDR3 reads TGTGCCAGCAGCGTAGCCCCCGGTCCAAATGAAAAACTGTTTTTT. As protein: CASSVAPGPNEKLFF.

This chain uses TRBV27 with TRBJ2-1, with 9 bases matching TRBD1. V was pared by 7 bases and J by 4 bases, with 8 bases of the junction left unmatched. Germline CDR1 and CDR2: MNHEY and SMNVEV (reference sequence). The CDR3 covers 15 residues. In nucleotides, the CDR3 is TGTGCCAGCACTATCTACGGGACAGGGTACAATGAGCAGTTCTTC. Protein: CASTIYGTGYNEQFF.

This clone was seen a few times. The genes are TRBV28 and TRBJ2-7, with D possibly TRBD1 on 5 matching bases. The germline V and J ends were trimmed by 6 bases and 3 bases, with 18 bases remaining between them. This CDR3 contains 15 residues. Germline V gene sequence: CDR1 MDHEN, CDR2 SYDVKM. This chain's CDR3 is CASRKHPQGSYEQYF. Here the CDR3 DNA reads TGTGCCAGCAGGAAACATCCCCAGGGTAGCTACGAGCAGTACTTC.

The V call is TRBV30, the J call TRBJ1-6; no clear D gene. With 4 bases removed from V and 10 bases from J, the gap between germline ends came to 11 bases. Germline CDR1 is GTSNPN and CDR2 is SVGIG (reference sequence). This CDR3 has 12 amino acids. The CDR3 loop reads CAWKRRLSPLHF. CDR3 in DNA: TGTGCCTGGAAGCGGCGGCTCTCACCCCTCCACTTT.

The chain couples TRBV28 to TRBJ1-4, with TRBD1 matching over 8 bases. Trimming cost V 5 bases and J 5 bases; bases outside gene matches: 7. The CDR3 covers 15 residues. The germline CDR1 and CDR2 sequences are MDHEN and SYDVKM. CDR3 coding DNA: TGTGCCAGCAGTGTAAACAGGGGGAGAAATGAAAAACTGTTTTTT. Translating it yields CASSVNRGRNEKLFF.

The chain carries TRBV9 and TRBJ2-6, with D unclear. The CDR3 has 15 residues. Germline-derived CDR1 and CDR2 are SGDLS and YYNGEE. The V gene lost 4 bases and the J gene lost 5 bases, with 13 bases spanning the gap. CDR3 bases: TGTGCCAGCAGCACCGAGCGTATTCGGGCCAACGTCCTGACTTTC. Protein: CASSTERIRANVLTF. The complete variable domain, with remaining parts taken from reference TRBV9 and TRBJ2-6, reads DSGVTQTPKHLITATGQRVTLRCSPRSGDLSVYWYQQSLDQGLQFLIQYYNGEERAKGNILERFSAQQFPDLHSELNLSSLELGDSALYFCASSTERIRANVLTFGAGSRLTVL.